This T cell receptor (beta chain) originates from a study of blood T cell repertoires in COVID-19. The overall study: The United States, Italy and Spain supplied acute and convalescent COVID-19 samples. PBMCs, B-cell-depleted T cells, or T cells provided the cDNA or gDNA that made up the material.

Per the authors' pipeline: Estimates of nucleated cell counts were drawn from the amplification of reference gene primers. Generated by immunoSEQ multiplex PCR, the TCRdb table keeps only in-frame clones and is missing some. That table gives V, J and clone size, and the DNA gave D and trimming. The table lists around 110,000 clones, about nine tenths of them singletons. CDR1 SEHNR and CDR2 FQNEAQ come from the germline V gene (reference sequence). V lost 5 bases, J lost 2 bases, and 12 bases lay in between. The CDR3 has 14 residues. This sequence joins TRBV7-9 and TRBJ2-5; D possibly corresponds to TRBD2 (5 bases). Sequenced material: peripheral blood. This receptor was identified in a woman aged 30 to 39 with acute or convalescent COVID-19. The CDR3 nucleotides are TGTGCCAGCAGCGCTGGACTGATACAAGAGACCCAGTACTTC. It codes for CASSAGLIQETQYF.